This TCR beta chain originates from a study of OX40 agonist ivuxolimab in advanced cancers. Findings of the study overall: Expanded clones were, on average, more numerous among CD8+ T cells than CD4+.

In regard to this clone: The antigen remains undetermined. The sample carries other DNA sequences with the same CDR3.

Anyone with autoimmune disease history or systemic immunosuppression was excluded. From germline, CDR1 is SGHRS and CDR2 YFSETQ. The CDR3 is 14 amino acids. Trimming at V came to 2 bases and at J to 8 bases, leaving 4 bases not matched to a gene. Clones were read by immunoSEQ multiplex PCR, and TCRdb kept only the in-frame ones, dropping some. This table holds 77,000 or so clones, 88% found once. The sample in question was CD4+ or CD8+ T cells sorted from blood, obtained in a trial of the OX40 agonist ivuxolimab. V usage is TRBV5-1 and J usage is TRBJ1-4; TRBD1 agrees at 9 bases. The receptor was derived from an adult with an advanced solid tumor such as melanoma, head and neck, liver or kidney cancer. CDR3 nucleotides: TGCGCCAGCAGCTTCGGACAGGGGAGGGAAAAACTGTTTTTT. Its translation is CASSFGQGREKLFF.